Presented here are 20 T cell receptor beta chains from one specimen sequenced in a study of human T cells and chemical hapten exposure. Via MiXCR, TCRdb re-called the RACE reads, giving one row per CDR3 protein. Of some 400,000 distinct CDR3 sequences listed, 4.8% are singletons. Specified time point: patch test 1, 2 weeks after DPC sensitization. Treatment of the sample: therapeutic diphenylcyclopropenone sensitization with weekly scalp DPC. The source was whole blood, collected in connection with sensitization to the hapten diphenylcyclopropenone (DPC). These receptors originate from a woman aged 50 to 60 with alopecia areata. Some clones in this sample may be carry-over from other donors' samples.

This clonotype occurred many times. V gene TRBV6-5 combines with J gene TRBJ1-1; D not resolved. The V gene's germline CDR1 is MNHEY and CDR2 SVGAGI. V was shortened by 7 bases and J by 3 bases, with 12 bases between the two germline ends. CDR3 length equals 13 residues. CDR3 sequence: CASTAGRYTEAFF. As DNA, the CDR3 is TGTGCCAGCACCGCAGGACGGTACACTGAAGCTTTCTTT.

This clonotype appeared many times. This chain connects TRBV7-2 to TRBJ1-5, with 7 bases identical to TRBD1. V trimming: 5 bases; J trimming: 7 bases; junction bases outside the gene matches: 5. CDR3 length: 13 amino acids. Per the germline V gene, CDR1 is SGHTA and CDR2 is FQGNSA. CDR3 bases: TGTGCCAGCAGCCCCGGGACAGAACAGCCCCAGCATTTT. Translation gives CASSPGTEQPQHF.

In DNA, the CDR3 is TGCAGCGTTGAAGAGGCACCGACCGTAGCCAAAAACATTCAGTACTTC. This encodes CSVEEAPTVAKNIQYF. The chain joins TRBV29-1 to TRBJ2-4; D call uncertain. V lost 0 bases and J lost 0, with 12 bases in between. CDR3 size: 16 residues. Germline values: CDR1 SQVTM, CDR2 ANQGSEA.

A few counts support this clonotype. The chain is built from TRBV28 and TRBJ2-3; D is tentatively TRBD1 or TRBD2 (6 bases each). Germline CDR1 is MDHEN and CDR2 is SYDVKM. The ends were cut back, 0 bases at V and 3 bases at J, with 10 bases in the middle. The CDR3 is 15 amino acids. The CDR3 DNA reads TGTGCCAGCAGTTTATGGGGGGCGGGGACAGATACGCAGTATTTT. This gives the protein CASSLWGAGTDTQYF.

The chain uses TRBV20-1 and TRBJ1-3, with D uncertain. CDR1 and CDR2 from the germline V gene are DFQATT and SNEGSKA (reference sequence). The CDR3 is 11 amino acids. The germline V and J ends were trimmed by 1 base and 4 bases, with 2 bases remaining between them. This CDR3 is CSARAGNTIYF. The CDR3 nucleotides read TGCAGTGCTAGAGCAGGAAACACCATATATTTT.

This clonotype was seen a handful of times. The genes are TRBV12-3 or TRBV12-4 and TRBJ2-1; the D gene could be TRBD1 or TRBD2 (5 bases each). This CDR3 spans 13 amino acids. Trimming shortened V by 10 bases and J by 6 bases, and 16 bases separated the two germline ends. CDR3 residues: CAIRDRLPNEQFF. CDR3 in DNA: TGTGCCATTCGGGACCGCCTACCCAATGAGCAGTTCTTC.

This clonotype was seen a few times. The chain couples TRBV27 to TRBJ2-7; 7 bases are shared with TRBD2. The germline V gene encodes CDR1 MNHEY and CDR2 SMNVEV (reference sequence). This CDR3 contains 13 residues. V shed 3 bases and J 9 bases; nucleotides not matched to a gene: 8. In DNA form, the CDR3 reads TGTGCCAGCAGTTTGGCGGGAGAGGTCGGGCAGTACTTC. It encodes CASSLAGEVGQYF.

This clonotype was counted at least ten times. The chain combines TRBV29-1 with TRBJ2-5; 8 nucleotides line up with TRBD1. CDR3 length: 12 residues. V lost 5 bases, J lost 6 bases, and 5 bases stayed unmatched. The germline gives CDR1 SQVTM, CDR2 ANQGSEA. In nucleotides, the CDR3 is TGCAGCGTTTCCGGACAGGGAAAGACCCAGTACTTC. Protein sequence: CSVSGQGKTQYF. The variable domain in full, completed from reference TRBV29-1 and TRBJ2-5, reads SAVISQKPSRDICQRGTSLTIQCQVDSQVTMMFWYRQQPGQSLTLIATANQGSEATYESGFVIDKFPISRPNLTFSTLTVSNMSPEDSSIYLCSVSGQGKTQYFGPGTRLLVL.

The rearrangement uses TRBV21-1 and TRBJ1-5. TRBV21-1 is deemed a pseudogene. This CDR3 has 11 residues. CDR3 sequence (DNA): TGTGCCAGCCTAAATTACAAGCCCCAGCATTTT. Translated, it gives CASLNYKPQHF.

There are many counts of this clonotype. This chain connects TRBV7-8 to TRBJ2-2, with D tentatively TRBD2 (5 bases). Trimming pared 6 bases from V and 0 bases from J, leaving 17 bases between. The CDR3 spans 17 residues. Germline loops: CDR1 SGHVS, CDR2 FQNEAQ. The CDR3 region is CASSPSRLAPNTGELFF. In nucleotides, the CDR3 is TGTGCCAGCAGTCCTAGTCGGCTAGCTCCGAACACCGGGGAGCTGTTTTTT.

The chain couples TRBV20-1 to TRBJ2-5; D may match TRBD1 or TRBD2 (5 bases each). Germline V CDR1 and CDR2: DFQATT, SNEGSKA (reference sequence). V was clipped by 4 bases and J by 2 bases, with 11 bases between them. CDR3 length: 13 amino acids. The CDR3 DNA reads TGCAGTGCTACCCAATGGGGGCAAGAGACCCAGTACTTC. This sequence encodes CSATQWGQETQYF.

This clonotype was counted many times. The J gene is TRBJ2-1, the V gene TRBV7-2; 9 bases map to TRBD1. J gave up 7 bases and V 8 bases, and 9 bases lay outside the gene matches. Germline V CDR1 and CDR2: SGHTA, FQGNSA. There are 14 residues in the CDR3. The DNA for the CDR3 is TGTGCCAGCCAGGACAGGGGTATACAGAATGAGCAGTTCTTC. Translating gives CASQDRGIQNEQFF. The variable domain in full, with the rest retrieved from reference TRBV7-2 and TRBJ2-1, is GAGVSQSPSNKVTEKGKDVELRCDPISGHTALYWYRQSLGQGLEFLIYFQGNSAPDKSGLPSDRFSAERTGGSVSTLTIQRTQQEDSAVYLCASQDRGIQNEQFFGPGTRLTVL.

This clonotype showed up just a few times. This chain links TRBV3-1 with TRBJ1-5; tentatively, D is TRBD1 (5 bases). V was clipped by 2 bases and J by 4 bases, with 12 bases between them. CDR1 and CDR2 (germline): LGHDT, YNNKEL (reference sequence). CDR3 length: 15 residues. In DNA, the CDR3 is TGTGCCAGCAGCCAAACACCGGGGGGAAATCAGCCCCAGCATTTT. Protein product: CASSQTPGGNQPQHF.

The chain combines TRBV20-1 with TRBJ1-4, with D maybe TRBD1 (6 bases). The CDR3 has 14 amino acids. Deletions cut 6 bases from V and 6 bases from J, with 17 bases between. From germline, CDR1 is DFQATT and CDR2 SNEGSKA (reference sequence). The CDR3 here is CSASPGARDEKLFF. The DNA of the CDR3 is TGCAGTGCCAGTCCGGGGGCCAGGGATGAAAAACTGTTTTTT.

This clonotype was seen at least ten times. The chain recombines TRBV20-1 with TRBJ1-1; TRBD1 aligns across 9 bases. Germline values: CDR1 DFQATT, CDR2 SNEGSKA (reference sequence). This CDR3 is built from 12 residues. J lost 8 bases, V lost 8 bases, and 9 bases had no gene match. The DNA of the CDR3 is TGCAGTTTACCGGACAGGGGCTGGGAAGCTTTCTTT. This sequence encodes CSLPDRGWEAFF.

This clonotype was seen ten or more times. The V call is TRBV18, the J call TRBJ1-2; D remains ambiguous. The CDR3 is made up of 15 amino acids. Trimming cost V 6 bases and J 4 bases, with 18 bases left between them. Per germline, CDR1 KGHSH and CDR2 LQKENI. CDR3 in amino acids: CASSPDTQASYGYTF. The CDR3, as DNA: TGTGCCAGCTCCCCTGACACTCAGGCCAGCTATGGCTACACCTTC.

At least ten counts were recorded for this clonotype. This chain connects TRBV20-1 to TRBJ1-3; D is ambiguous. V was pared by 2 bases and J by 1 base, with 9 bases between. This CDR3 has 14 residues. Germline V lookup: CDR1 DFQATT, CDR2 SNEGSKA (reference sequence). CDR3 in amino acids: CSARPSASGNTIYF. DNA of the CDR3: TGCAGTGCTAGACCCTCAGCTTCTGGAAACACCATATATTTT.

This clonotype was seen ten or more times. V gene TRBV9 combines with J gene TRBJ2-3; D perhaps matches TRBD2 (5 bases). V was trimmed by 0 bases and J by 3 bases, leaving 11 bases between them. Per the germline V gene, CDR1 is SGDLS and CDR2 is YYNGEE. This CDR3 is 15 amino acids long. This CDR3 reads CASSVGRGMTDTQYF. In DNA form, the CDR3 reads TGTGCCAGCAGCGTAGGCCGGGGAATGACAGATACGCAGTATTTT. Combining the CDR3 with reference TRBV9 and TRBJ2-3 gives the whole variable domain DSGVTQTPKHLITATGQRVTLRCSPRSGDLSVYWYQQSLDQGLQFLIQYYNGEERAKGNILERFSAQQFPDLHSELNLSSLELGDSALYFCASSVGRGMTDTQYFGPGTRLTVL.

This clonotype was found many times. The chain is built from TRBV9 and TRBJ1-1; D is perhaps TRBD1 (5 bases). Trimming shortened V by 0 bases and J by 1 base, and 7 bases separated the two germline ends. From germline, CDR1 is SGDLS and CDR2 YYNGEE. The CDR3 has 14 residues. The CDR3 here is CASSVGQKNTEAFF. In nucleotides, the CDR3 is TGTGCCAGCAGCGTAGGACAGAAGAACACTGAAGCTTTCTTT.

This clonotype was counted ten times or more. The CDR3 DNA follows: TGTGCCAGCAGGCGGGGGGGCCTGCTAGATACGCAGTATTTT. As protein: CASRRGGLLDTQYF. This chain connects TRBV7-2 to TRBJ2-3; 9 bases line up with TRBD2. The CDR3 runs to 14 residues. From germline, CDR1 is SGHTA and CDR2 FQGNSA. Trimming took 6 bases from V and 5 from J; bases not matched to a gene: 6.